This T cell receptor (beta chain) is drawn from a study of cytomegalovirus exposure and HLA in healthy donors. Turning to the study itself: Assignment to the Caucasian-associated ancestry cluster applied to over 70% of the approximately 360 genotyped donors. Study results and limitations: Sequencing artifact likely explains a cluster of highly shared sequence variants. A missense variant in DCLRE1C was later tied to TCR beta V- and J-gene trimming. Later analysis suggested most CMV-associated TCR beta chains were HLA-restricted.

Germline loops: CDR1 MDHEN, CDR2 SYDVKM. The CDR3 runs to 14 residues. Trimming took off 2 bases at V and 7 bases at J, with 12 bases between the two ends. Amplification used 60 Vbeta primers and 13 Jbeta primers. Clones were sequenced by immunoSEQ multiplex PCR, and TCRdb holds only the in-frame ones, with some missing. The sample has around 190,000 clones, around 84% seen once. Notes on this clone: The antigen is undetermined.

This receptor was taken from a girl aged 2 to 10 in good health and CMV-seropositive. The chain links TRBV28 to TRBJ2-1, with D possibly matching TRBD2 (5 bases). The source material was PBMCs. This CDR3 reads CASSLTGNWNEQFF. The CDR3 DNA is TGTGCCAGCAGTTTAACGGGAAACTGGAATGAGCAGTTCTTC.